This TCR beta chain derives from a study of T cells in Graves' hyperthyroidism and ophthalmopathy. Worth noting for this clonotype: What it recognizes is unknown.

RNA transcripts were the template for amplifying TCR beta CDR3 regions. The TCR CDR3 was amplified in a first-round RT-PCR using the HTBI primer set. From the multiplex PCR reads, TCRdb called clonotypes with MiXCR, one entry per CDR3 protein. The sample has 700,000 to 850,000 distinct CDR3 sequences; approximately 36% are singletons. Study conclusions and caveats: Before onset, ophthalmopathy was predicted by the model a median roughly 6.8 months earlier. Ophthalmopathy was distinguished from stable hyperthyroidism by 13 V-J signatures.

The V end was cut by 5 bases, the J end by 0 bases, with 11 bases between. This CDR3 has 15 residues. Germline V gene data show CDR1 as SGHVS and CDR2 as FNYEAQ. The study excluded patients with uncontrolled infection, other autoimmune disease, pregnancy or lactation. The chain recombines TRBV7-6 with TRBJ1-3; maybe TRBD1 (5 bases). Sequenced input: blood. This TCR came from a woman between 40 and 55 years old with Graves' hyperthyroidism. DNA of the CDR3: TGTGCCAGCAGCCCCGGGGCTAGCTCTGGAAACACCATATATTTT. Its protein product is CASSPGASSGNTIYF.